The T cell receptor (beta chain) described here comes from a study of blood T cell repertoires in COVID-19. Study-wide background: Donors in the United States, Italy and Spain gave samples during acute or convalescent COVID-19. The analysed material was cDNA or gDNA that came from T cells, B-cell-depleted T cells, or PBMCs.

Germline V gene lookup returns CDR1 GTSNPN and CDR2 SVGIG (reference sequence). Unmatched junction bases numbered 8, after V lost 8 bases and J lost 7 bases. The CDR3 sequence is 14 residues long. Per the original data handling: Quantification of nucleated cells was approximated via reference gene primer amplification. Clones were read by immunoSEQ multiplex PCR, and TCRdb kept only the in-frame ones, dropping some. That table is the source of V, J and clone size, and D and trimming were worked out from the DNA. The sample has approximately 250,000 clones, approximately 80% seen once. The specimen was peripheral blood. This receptor was identified in a man between 40 and 49 years old who had recovered from COVID-19. The rearrangement joins TRBV30 to TRBJ1-6, with 10 bases identical to TRBD1. The CDR3 sequence: CAQQTGQGNSPLHF. CDR3 nucleotides: TGTGCCCAACAAACGGGACAGGGGAATTCACCCCTCCACTTT.